The 11 T cell receptor beta chains presented below share a single source sample, sequenced in a study of blood T cell repertoires in COVID-19. Here immunoSEQ multiplex PCR was the method, and the copy in TCRdb shows in-frame clones only, minus some. The sample has 55,000 to 70,000 clones, over 80% seen once. Specimen: peripheral blood. The receptors derive from a woman aged 80 or over with acute or convalescent COVID-19.

The chain is built from TRBV3-1 (or the pseudogene TRBV3-2) and TRBJ2-3; D remains ambiguous. V was pared by 0 bases and J by 0 bases, with 13 bases between. Germline loops: CDR1 LGHDT, CDR2 YNNKEL (reference sequence). The CDR3 has 17 amino acids. CDR3 nucleotide sequence: TGTGCCAGCAGCCAAGATCGCCCAGCGTATAGCACAGATACGCAGTATTTT. Translating it yields CASSQDRPAYSTDTQYF.

V usage is TRBV6-5 and J usage is TRBJ2-7; TRBD1 might be the D (5 bases). The CDR3 length is 15 residues. The germline gives CDR1 MNHEY, CDR2 SVGAGI. Trimming took off 7 bases at V and 0 bases at J, with 16 bases between the two ends. The CDR3 loop reads CASTDSDFLSYEQYF. CDR3 DNA sequence: TGTGCCAGCACCGACAGCGACTTTCTCTCCTACGAGCAGTACTTC.

V gene TRBV7-9 combines with J gene TRBJ2-5; D uncertain. Per germline, CDR1 SEHNR and CDR2 FQNEAQ (reference sequence). The length of the CDR3 is 11 residues. Trimming removed 4 bases at V and 2 bases at J, with 2 bases between. The CDR3 sequence is CASSSQETQYF. DNA for the CDR3: TGTGCCAGCAGCTCTCAAGAGACCCAGTACTTC.

The chain joins TRBV7-9 to TRBJ1-1; D is ambiguous. The germline gives CDR1 SEHNR, CDR2 FQNEAQ (reference sequence). Trimming removed 1 base from V and 6 bases from J, with 6 bases in between. The CDR3 sequence is 12 residues long. DNA of the CDR3: TGTGCCAGCAGCTTAGATCCGGCTGAAGCTTTCTTT. Its translation is CASSLDPAEAFF.

The chain joins TRBV9 to TRBJ1-2; D possibly corresponds to TRBD1 (6 bases). The V end lost 3 bases, the J end lost 3 bases, and 9 bases lay between the germline ends. The V gene's germline CDR1 is SGDLS and CDR2 YYNGEE. CDR3 length equals 13 residues. The CDR3 sequence: CASSAGQYYGYTF. The CDR3 region has the DNA TGTGCCAGCAGCGCCGGACAGTACTATGGCTACACCTTC.

CDR3 in amino acids: CASSPGGLAAYEQYF. In DNA form, the CDR3 reads TGTGCCAGCAGCCCAGGGGGACTAGCGGCGTACGAGCAGTACTTC. The rearrangement links TRBV7-9 to TRBJ2-7; TRBD2 matches at 11 bases. This CDR3 region has 15 residues. Germline V gives CDR1 SEHNR, CDR2 FQNEAQ (reference sequence). V shed 5 bases, J shed 4 bases, and the junction held 7 bases outside the gene matches.

Notes on this clone: A junction boundary mismatches the germline segment, possibly from a read error. The chain is built from TRBV5-1 and TRBJ2-7, with 7 bases fitting TRBD2. This CDR3 is built from 13 residues. The germline gives CDR1 SGHRS, CDR2 YFSETQ. DNA for the CDR3: TGCGCCAGCAGCTCCCCTCCGGGAGGCGAGAAGTACTTC. Translation gives CASSSPPGGEKYF.

The chain combines TRBV27 with TRBJ2-6; 7 bases are shared with TRBD1. The germline gives CDR1 MNHEY, CDR2 SMNVEV (reference sequence). CDR3 length equals 13 residues. CDR3 protein: CATRGLGANVLTF. CDR3 sequence (DNA): TGTGCGACGAGGGGGCTTGGGGCCAACGTCCTGACTTTC.

The rearrangement links TRBV7-2 to TRBJ1-2; the D gene is possibly TRBD1 (6 bases). This CDR3 has 16 residues. Germline V gene sequence: CDR1 SGHTA, CDR2 FQGNSA. V lost 0 bases to trimming and J lost 4 bases, with 15 bases between them. CDR3 bases: TGTGCCAGCAGCTTAGCGGGGGCTGTGGAGGCCTATGGCTACACCTTC. Protein sequence: CASSLAGAVEAYGYTF.

The gene calls are TRBV11-2 and TRBJ2-1, with D tentatively TRBD2 (6 bases). V was pared by 7 bases and J by 6 bases, with 16 bases between. This CDR3 region has 14 residues. Germline V gene data show CDR1 as SGHAT and CDR2 as FQNNGV. CDR3 bases: TGTGCCAGCACCCGGGGGAATTCAGGCAATGAGCAGTTCTTC. It yields the protein CASTRGNSGNEQFF. Based on the CDR3 plus reference TRBV11-2 and TRBJ2-1, the full variable domain is EAGVAQSPRYKIIEKRQSVAFWCNPISGHATLYWYQQILGQGPKLLIQFQNNGVVDDSQLPKDRFSAERLKGVDSTLKIQPAKLEDSAVYLCASTRGNSGNEQFFGPGTRLTVL.

The chain employs TRBV3-1 (or the pseudogene TRBV3-2) and TRBJ1-2, with D maybe TRBD1 (6 bases). This CDR3 contains 16 residues. V dropped 1 base and J dropped 4 bases, with 16 bases sitting between them. Looked up from germline, CDR1 is LGHDT and CDR2 is YNNKEL (reference sequence). The CDR3 nucleotides read TGTGCCAGCAGCCAAGGAGCACAGGGTTCGGGCTATGGCTACACCTTC. Amino acids: CASSQGAQGSGYGYTF.